These T cell receptor beta chains were read from a single sample in a study of T cells in Graves' hyperthyroidism and ophthalmopathy. In TCRdb, the multiplex PCR reads were re-called with MiXCR into one record per CDR3 protein. The sample holds more than 500,000 distinct CDR3 sequences; 46% are singletons and the top ten take 44%. The sequenced sample was peripheral blood or thyroid tissue (not recorded which). These receptors originate from an adult woman with Graves' disease, either hyperthyroidism or ophthalmopathy (not recorded which). Each CDR3 is given with its conserved first and last residue. A D gene is named only where the DNA matches it firmly. Only some rows state a clone size, as once, few, many or a class for expanded clones.

v_gene: TRBV29-1; abundance: NA; d_gene: NA; j_gene: TRBJ1-1; CDR3nt: TGCAGCGTGCGATCGGCGGGGGGCAGCGTGGCTTTCTTT; CDR3aa: CSVRSAGGSVAFF
v_gene: TRBV4-1; abundance: many; d_gene: TRBD1; j_gene: TRBJ1-1; CDR3nt: TGCGCCAGCAGCCAAGATCCCCCCTGGACAGGGCGGAACACTGAAGCTTTCTTT; CDR3aa: CASSQDPPWTGRNTEAFF
v_gene: TRBV20-1; abundance: NA; d_gene: NA; j_gene: TRBJ2-7; CDR3nt: TGCAGTGCTAGAGGCGGTCGAGAGGATTTCTACGAGCAGTACTTC; CDR3aa: CSARGGREDFYEQYF
v_gene: TRBV11-1; abundance: NA; d_gene: NA; j_gene: TRBJ2-3; CDR3nt: TGTGCCAGCAGCTACCGGAGCACAGATACGCAGTATTTT; CDR3aa: CASSYRSTDTQYF
v_gene: TRBV20-1; abundance: NA; d_gene: NA; j_gene: TRBJ1-6; CDR3nt: TGCAGTGCTAGAGATGGGGGGGATAATTCACCCCTCCACTTT; CDR3aa: CSARDGGDNSPLHF
v_gene: TRBV2; abundance: NA; d_gene: NA; j_gene: TRBJ2-2; CDR3nt: TGTGCCAGCAGTGAAAGCGGAAACACCGGGGAGCTGTTTTTT; CDR3aa: CASSESGNTGELFF
v_gene: TRBV7-2; abundance: NA; d_gene: NA; j_gene: TRBJ2-6; CDR3nt: TGTGCCAGCAGCGCGCTTGGGGCCAACGTCCTGACTTTC; CDR3aa: CASSALGANVLTF
v_gene: TRBV29-1; abundance: NA; d_gene: TRBD1; j_gene: TRBJ2-2; CDR3nt: TGCAGCGTTGGGACAGGGGGTAACACCGGGGAGCTGTTTTTT; CDR3aa: CSVGTGGNTGELFF
v_gene: TRBV10-1; abundance: NA; d_gene: TRBD2; j_gene: TRBJ2-5; CDR3nt: TGTGCCATCAGTGAGTCACGGGGAGGGTCGGAGACCCAGTACTTC; CDR3aa: CAISESRGGSETQYF
v_gene: TRBV20-1; abundance: few; d_gene: NA; j_gene: TRBJ2-5; CDR3nt: TGCAGTGCTAGAGATCGACGCGGAGAGACCCAGTACTTC; CDR3aa: CSARDRRGETQYF
v_gene: TRBV6-5; abundance: many; d_gene: TRBD1; j_gene: TRBJ2-5; CDR3nt: TGTGCCAGCAGTTACCTTCCTGGACAGGGGGCCGTAGAGACCCAGTACTTC; CDR3aa: CASSYLPGQGAVETQYF
v_gene: TRBV20-1; abundance: NA; d_gene: TRBD1; j_gene: TRBJ1-5; CDR3nt: TGCAGTGCTGTACAGGGGGCCGGTCAGCCCCAGCATTTT; CDR3aa: CSAVQGAGQPQHF
v_gene: TRBV6-1; abundance: many; d_gene: NA; j_gene: TRBJ1-1; CDR3nt: TGTGCCAGCAGTAGCAGTGCCCTATACACTGAAGCTTTCTTT; CDR3aa: CASSSSALYTEAFF
v_gene: TRBV20-1; abundance: many; d_gene: NA; j_gene: TRBJ2-7; CDR3nt: TGCAGTGCTAGTACGGGACGGTCCTACGAGCAGTACTTC; CDR3aa: CSASTGRSYEQYF
v_gene: TRBV10-3; abundance: many; d_gene: TRBD1; j_gene: TRBJ2-5; CDR3nt: TGTGCCATCAGTGGCGGACAGGGCCAAGAGACCCAGTACTTC; CDR3aa: CAISGGQGQETQYF
v_gene: TRBV29-1; abundance: NA; d_gene: NA; j_gene: TRBJ1-1; CDR3nt: TGCAGCGCCTCTGGGGGGCCGAACACTGAAGCTTTCTTT; CDR3aa: CSASGGPNTEAFF
v_gene: TRBV29-1; abundance: NA; d_gene: NA; j_gene: TRBJ2-2; CDR3nt: TGCAGCGTTGGGGGGGATGGTGGGGAGCTGTTTTTT; CDR3aa: CSVGGDGGELFF
v_gene: TRBV10-2; abundance: many; d_gene: NA; j_gene: TRBJ2-7; CDR3nt: TGCGCCAGCAGTGGCGCCATCGAGCAGTACTTC; CDR3aa: CASSGAIEQYF